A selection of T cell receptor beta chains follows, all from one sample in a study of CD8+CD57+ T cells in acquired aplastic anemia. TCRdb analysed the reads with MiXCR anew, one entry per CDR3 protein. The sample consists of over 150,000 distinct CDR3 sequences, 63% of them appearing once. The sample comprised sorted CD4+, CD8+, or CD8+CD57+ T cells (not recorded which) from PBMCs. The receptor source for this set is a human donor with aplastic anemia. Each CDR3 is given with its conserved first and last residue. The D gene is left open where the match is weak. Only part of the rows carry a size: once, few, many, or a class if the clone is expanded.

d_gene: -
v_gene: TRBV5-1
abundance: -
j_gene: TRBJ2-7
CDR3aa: CASSRSGEQYF
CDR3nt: TGCGCCAGCAGCCGATCGGGGGAGCAGTACTTC

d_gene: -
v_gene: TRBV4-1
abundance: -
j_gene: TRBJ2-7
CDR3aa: CASSQGPLIDHEQYF
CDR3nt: TGCGCCAGCAGCCAAGGGCCACTCATCGACCACGAGCAGTACTTC

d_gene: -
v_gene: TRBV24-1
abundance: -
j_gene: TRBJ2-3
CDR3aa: CATSSAGTDTQYF
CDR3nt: TGTGCCACCAGTAGTGCGGGCACAGATACGCAGTATTTT

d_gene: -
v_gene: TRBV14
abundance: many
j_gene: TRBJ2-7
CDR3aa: CASSQSLAHEQYF
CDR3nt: TGTGCCAGCAGCCAATCCCTAGCGCACGAGCAGTACTTC

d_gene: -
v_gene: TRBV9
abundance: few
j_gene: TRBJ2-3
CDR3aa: CASSENTDTQYF
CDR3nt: TGTGCCAGCAGCGAAAACACAGATACGCAGTATTTT

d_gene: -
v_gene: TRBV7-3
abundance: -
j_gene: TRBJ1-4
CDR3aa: CASSTSRRHNEKLFF
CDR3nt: TGTGCCAGCAGCACTAGCCGACGTCATAATGAAAAACTGTTTTTT

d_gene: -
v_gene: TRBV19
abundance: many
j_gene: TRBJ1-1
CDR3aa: CASSPGRVNTEAFF
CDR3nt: TGTGCCAGTAGCCCCGGGAGGGTAAACACTGAAGCTTTCTTT

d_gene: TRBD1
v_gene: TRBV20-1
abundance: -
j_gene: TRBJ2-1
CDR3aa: CSASNRDSYNEQFF
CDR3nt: TGCAGTGCTAGTAACCGGGACAGTTACAATGAGCAGTTCTTC

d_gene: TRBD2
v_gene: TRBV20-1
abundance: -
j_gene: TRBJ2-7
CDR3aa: CSAGRSGLYEQYF
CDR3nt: TGCAGTGCCGGGAGGAGCGGGCTGTACGAGCAGTACTTC

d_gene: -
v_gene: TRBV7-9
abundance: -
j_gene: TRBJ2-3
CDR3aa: CASSTLGAGDTQYF
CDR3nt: TGTGCCAGCAGCACCCTTGGGGCGGGAGATACGCAGTATTTT

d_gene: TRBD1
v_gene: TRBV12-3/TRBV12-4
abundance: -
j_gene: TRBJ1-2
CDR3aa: CASSFSDRGNYGYTF
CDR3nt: TGTGCCAGCAGTTTTTCGGACAGGGGCAACTATGGCTACACCTTC

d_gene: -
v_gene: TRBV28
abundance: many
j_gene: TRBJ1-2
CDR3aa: CASTSQGPKGYTF
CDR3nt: TGTGCCAGCACCTCCCAGGGTCCGAAGGGCTACACCTTC

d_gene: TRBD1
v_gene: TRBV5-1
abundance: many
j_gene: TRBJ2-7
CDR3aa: CASSLTGASSYEQYF
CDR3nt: TGCGCCAGCAGCTTGACAGGGGCCAGCTCCTACGAGCAGTACTTC

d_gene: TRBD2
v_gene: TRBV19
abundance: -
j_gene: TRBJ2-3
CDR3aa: CASSLTSGGTDTQYF
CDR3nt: TGTGCCAGTAGCCTTACTAGCGGGGGCACAGATACGCAGTATTTT

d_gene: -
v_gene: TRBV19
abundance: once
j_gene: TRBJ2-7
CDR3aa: CASRHRESYEQYF
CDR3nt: TGTGCCAGTAGACACAGGGAATCATACGAGCAGTACTTC

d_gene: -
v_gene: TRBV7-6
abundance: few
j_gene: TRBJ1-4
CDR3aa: CASSLGATNEKLFF
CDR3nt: TGTGCCAGCAGCTTAGGTGCAACTAATGAAAAACTGTTTTTT

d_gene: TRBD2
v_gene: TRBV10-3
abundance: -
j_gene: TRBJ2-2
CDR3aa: CAISPYGGSFGELFF
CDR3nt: TGTGCCATCAGTCCCTACGGGGGGAGTTTCGGGGAGCTGTTTTTT

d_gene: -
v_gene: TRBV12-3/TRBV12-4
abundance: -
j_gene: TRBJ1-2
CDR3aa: CASSLDSFYGYTF
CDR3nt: TGTGCCAGCAGTTTAGACAGTTTCTATGGCTACACCTTC

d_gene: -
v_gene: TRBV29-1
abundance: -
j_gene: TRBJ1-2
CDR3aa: CSVETGMGGYTF
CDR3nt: TGCAGCGTTGAAACCGGGATGGGCGGCTACACCTTC

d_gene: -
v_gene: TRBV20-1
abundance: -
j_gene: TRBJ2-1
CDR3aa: CSARVSDNEQFF
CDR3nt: TGCAGTGCTAGAGTCTCAGACAATGAGCAGTTCTTC

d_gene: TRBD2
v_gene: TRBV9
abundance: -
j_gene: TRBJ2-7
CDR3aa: CASSAGLAQHEQYF
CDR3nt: TGTGCCAGCAGTGCCGGACTAGCGCAACACGAGCAGTACTTC

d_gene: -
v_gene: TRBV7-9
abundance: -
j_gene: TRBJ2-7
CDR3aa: CASSLDFTEQYF
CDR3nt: TGTGCCAGCAGCTTAGATTTTACCGAGCAGTACTTC

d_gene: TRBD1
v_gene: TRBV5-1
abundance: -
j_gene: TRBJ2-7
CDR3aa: CASSPGGQGAEQYF
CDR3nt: TGCGCCAGCAGCCCGGGTGGACAGGGGGCCGAGCAGTACTTC

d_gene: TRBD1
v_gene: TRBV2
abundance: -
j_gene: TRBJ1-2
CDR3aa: CASSYRDKGARYGYTF
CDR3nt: TGTGCCAGCAGCTACAGGGACAAGGGGGCGCGGTATGGCTACACCTTC

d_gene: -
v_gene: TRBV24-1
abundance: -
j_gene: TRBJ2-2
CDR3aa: CATSDAYKSTGELFF
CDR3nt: TGTGCCACCAGTGATGCCTACAAGAGCACCGGGGAGCTGTTTTTT

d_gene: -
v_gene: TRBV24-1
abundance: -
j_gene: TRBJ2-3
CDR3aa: CATSDARTDTQYF
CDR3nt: TGTGCCACCAGTGATGCGCGGACAGATACGCAGTATTTT

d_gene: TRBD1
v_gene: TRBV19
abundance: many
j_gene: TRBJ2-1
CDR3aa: CASSLDRSSYNEQFF
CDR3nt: TGTGCCAGTAGCTTGGACAGGAGCTCCTACAATGAGCAGTTCTTC

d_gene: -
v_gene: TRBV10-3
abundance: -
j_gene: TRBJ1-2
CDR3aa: CGISLQAESPNYGYTF
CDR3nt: TGTGGCATCAGTCTCCAGGCAGAATCTCCTAACTATGGCTACACTTTC

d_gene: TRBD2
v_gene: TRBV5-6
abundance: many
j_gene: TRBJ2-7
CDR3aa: CASSAPTSGFSYEQYF
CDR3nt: TGTGCCAGCAGCGCCCCAACTAGCGGATTCTCCTACGAGCAGTACTTC

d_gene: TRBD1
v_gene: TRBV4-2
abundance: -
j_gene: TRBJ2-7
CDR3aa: CASSREGTDEDEQYF
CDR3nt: TGTGCCAGCAGCCGAGAAGGGACAGACGAGGACGAGCAGTACTTC

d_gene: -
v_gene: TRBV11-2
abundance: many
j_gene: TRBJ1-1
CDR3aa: CASSGGPEAFF
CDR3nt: TGTGCCAGCAGCGGAGGGCCTGAAGCTTTCTTT

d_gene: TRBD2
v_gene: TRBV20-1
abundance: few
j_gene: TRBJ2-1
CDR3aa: CSARDPNPSGGVSYNEQFF
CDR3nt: TGCAGTGCTAGAGATCCCAACCCTAGCGGGGGGGTTTCCTACAATGAGCAGTTCTTC

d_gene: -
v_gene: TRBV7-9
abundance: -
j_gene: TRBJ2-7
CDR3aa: CASSLGVTYEQYF
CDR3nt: TGTGCCAGCAGCCTGGGGGTAACCTACGAGCAGTACTTC

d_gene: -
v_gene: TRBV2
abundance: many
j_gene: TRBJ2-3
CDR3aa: CASSPTPTDTQYF
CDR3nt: TGTGCCAGCAGCCCTACACCCACAGATACGCAGTATTTT

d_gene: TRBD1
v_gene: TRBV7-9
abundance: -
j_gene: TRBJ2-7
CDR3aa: CASSPRTGGPYEQYF
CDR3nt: TGTGCCAGCAGCCCAAGGACAGGGGGGCCGTACGAGCAGTACTTC

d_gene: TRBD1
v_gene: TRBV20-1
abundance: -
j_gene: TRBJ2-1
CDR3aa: CSARYDRGHEQFF
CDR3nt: TGCAGTGCTAGGTATGACAGGGGCCATGAGCAGTTCTTC

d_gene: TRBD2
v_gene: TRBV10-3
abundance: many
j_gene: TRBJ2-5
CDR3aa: CAISESRQFAGGPQETQYF
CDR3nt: TGTGCCATCAGTGAGTCAAGGCAGTTTGCGGGGGGGCCGCAAGAGACCCAGTACTTC

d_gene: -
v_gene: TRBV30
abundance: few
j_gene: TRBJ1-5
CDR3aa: CAWSLKVGLQPQHF
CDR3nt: TGTGCCTGGAGCCTAAAGGTGGGGCTTCAGCCCCAGCATTTT

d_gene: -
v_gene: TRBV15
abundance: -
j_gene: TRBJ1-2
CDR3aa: CATSRAESGRGYTF
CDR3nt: TGTGCCACCAGCAGGGCTGAATCTGGCCGTGGCTACACCTTC

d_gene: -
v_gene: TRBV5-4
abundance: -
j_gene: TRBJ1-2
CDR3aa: CASSLDGGYTF
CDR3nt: TGTGCCAGCAGCTTGGATGGGGGCTACACCTTC

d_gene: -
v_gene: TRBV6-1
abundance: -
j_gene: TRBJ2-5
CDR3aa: CASRPWASETQYF
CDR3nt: TGTGCCAGCAGGCCCTGGGCGTCGGAGACCCAGTACTTC

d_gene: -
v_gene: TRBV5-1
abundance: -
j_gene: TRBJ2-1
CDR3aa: CASSLAKTSNEQFF
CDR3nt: TGCGCCAGCAGCTTAGCAAAGACGAGCAATGAGCAGTTCTTC

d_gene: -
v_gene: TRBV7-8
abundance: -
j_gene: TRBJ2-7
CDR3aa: CASSLAPGSHYEQYF
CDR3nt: TGTGCCAGCAGCTTAGCACCGGGGTCTCACTACGAGCAGTACTTC

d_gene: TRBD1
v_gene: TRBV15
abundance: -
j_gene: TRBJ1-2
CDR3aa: CATSRLGQGEDGYTF
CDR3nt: TGTGCCACCAGCAGACTTGGACAGGGGGAGGATGGCTACACCTTC

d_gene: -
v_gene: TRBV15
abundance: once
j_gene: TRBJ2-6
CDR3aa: CATSRGQWKSSGANVLTF
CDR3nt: TGTGCCACCAGCAGGGGGCAGTGGAAAAGCTCTGGGGCCAACGTCCTGACTTTC

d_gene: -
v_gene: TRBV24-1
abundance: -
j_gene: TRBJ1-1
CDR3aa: CATSDIPGHPQAFF
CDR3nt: TGTGCCACCAGTGATATACCGGGACACCCTCAAGCTTTCTTT

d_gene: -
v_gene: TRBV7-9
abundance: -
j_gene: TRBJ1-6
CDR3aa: CASSLPAGPLHF
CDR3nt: TGTGCCAGCAGCTTGCCCGCGGGGCCCCTCCACTTT

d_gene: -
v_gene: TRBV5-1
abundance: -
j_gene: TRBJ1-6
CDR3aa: CASSLGSDNSPLHF
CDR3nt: TGCGCCAGCAGCTTGGGATCGGACAATTCACCCCTCCACTTT

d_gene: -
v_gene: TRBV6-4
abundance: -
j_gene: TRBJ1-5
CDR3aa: CASSLRSTFQPQHF
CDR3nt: TGTGCCAGCAGTTTACGGTCCACCTTTCAGCCCCAGCATTTT